Shown below are 27 T cell receptor beta chains from a single sample sequenced in a study of blood T cell repertoires in COVID-19. Profiled with immunoSEQ multiplex PCR; TCRdb holds only in-frame clones, not every one. The sample has 70,000 or so clones, about nine tenths seen once. Sequenced material: peripheral blood. Receptor source: a man in his 70s with active or convalescent COVID-19.

The chain joins TRBV7-2 to TRBJ1-3, with TRBD1 as a possible D gene (6 bases). V was trimmed by 1 base and J by 2 bases, leaving 9 bases between them. The CDR3 is made up of 15 amino acids. The germline gives CDR1 SGHTA, CDR2 FQGNSA. The CDR3 region is CASSLGQGTGNTIYF. The DNA for the CDR3 is TGTGCCAGCAGCTTAGGGCAGGGGACTGGAAACACCATATATTTT.

CDR3 region: CASSVEGGRGEKLFF. The CDR3 DNA reads as TGTGCCAGCAGCGTAGAGGGGGGGCGTGGTGAAAAACTGTTTTTT. The gene calls are TRBV9 and TRBJ1-4; a weak D match, TRBD1 (6 bases). CDR3 length: 15 amino acids. The V gene lost 0 bases and the J gene lost 7 bases, with 13 bases spanning the gap. Looked up from germline, CDR1 is SGDLS and CDR2 is YYNGEE.

V and J are TRBV7-2 and TRBJ1-2; D call uncertain. The CDR3 runs 13 residues. CDR1 and CDR2 from the germline V gene are SGHTA and FQGNSA. Trimming took off 2 bases at V and 7 bases at J, with 11 bases between the two ends. CDR3 sequence reads: CASSLREISGYTF. The DNA of the CDR3 is TGTGCCAGCAGCTTAAGGGAGATTAGTGGCTACACCTTC.

The CDR3 sequence is CASSLTGAGELFF. The DNA of the CDR3 is TGTGCCAGCAGCTTAACGGGCGCCGGGGAGCTGTTTTTT. The gene calls are TRBV7-3 and TRBJ2-2; D unresolved. Trimming pared 0 bases from V and 6 bases from J, leaving 5 bases between. The CDR3 is 13 amino acids. Germline V gene lookup returns CDR1 SGHTA and CDR2 FQGTGA.

This rearrangement joins TRBV2 to TRBJ2-1; D is possibly TRBD1 (5 bases). The CDR3 consists of 13 residues. Germline V gene sequence: CDR1 SNHLY, CDR2 FYNNEI. Trimming cost V 10 bases and J 1 base, with 11 bases left between them. CDR3 protein: CATKTVSYNEQFF. CDR3 bases: TGTGCCACCAAGACAGTTTCCTACAATGAGCAGTTCTTC.

V gene TRBV6-6 combines with J gene TRBJ2-3; 8 nucleotides line up with TRBD2. Trimming removed 6 bases from V and 4 bases from J; junction bases left unmatched: 9. CDR1 and CDR2 (germline): MNHNY, SVGAGI (reference sequence). The CDR3 has 15 residues. This chain's CDR3 is CASSPGTSWSDTQYF. CDR3 nucleotide sequence: TGTGCCAGCAGCCCCGGGACTAGTTGGTCAGATACGCAGTATTTT.

The V gene is TRBV7-9, the J gene TRBJ1-2; D uncertain. The CDR3 is 14 amino acids. Trimming shortened V by 5 bases and J by 8 bases, and 18 bases separated the two germline ends. CDR1 and CDR2 (germline): SEHNR, FQNEAQ (reference sequence). The CDR3 reads CASSTDSLLSGYTF. The CDR3, as DNA: TGTGCCAGCAGCACGGATAGCCTGTTATCAGGCTACACCTTC.

This rearrangement joins TRBV4-3 to TRBJ2-1; maybe TRBD2 (5 bases). This CDR3 is built from 16 residues. Germline CDR1 and CDR2: LGHNA and YSLEER. V was trimmed by 3 bases and J by 0 bases, leaving 12 bases between them. The DNA of the CDR3 is TGCGCCAGCAGCCAGTCTAGCCGGAGCTCCTACAATGAGCAGTTCTTC. It yields the protein CASSQSSRSSYNEQFF.

V usage is TRBV9 and J usage is TRBJ1-2; D ambiguous. This CDR3 is built from 13 residues. Germline V gene sequence: CDR1 SGDLS, CDR2 YYNGEE. The V end lost 2 bases, the J end lost 8 bases, and 13 bases lay between the germline ends. The CDR3, as DNA: TGTGCCAGCAGCGTTGACGGGGAAGGCGGCTACACCTTC. This codes for CASSVDGEGGYTF.

This chain links TRBV10-2 with TRBJ1-4, with 7 bases matching TRBD1. The germline V gene encodes CDR1 WSHSY and CDR2 SAAADI. This CDR3 has 15 residues. V was clipped by 4 bases and J by 6 bases; unmatched bases: 8. CDR3 sequence (DNA): TGCGCCAGCAGTGGGATAGGGGGCGCCGATGAAAAACTGTTTTTT. Residues: CASSGIGGADEKLFF.

The rearrangement links TRBV27 to TRBJ2-1, with TRBD2 matching over 8 bases. The junction had 8 bases not matched to a gene; V was cut back by 3 bases and J by 4 bases. The CDR3 length is 16 residues. Per the germline V gene, CDR1 is MNHEY and CDR2 is SMNVEV (reference sequence). The CDR3 DNA sequence: TGTGCCAGCAGTTTTAGAGCGGGAGCCGTGTACAATGAGCAGTTCTTC. Its translation is CASSFRAGAVYNEQFF.

The V and J genes are TRBV19 and TRBJ1-5; 7 nucleotides agree with TRBD1. The CDR3 covers 17 residues. CDR1 is LNHDA and CDR2 is SQIVND in the germline V gene (reference sequence). The junction had 9 bases not matched to a gene; V was cut back by 2 bases and J by 2 bases. This chain's CDR3 is CASSIRGTAPRNQPQHF. CDR3 bases: TGTGCCAGTAGTATAAGGGGGACAGCCCCCCGCAATCAGCCCCAGCATTTT. The full variable domain, completed using reference TRBV19 and TRBJ1-5, is DGGITQSPKYLFRKEGQNVTLSCEQNLNHDAMYWYRQDPGQGLRLIYYSQIVNDFQKGDIAEGYSVSREKKESFPLTVTSAQKNPTAFYLCASSIRGTAPRNQPQHFGDGTRLSIL.

The V call is TRBV10-3, the J call TRBJ2-3, with no clear D. The CDR3 totals 10 residues. The germline V gene has CDR1 ENHRY and CDR2 SYGVKD. V lost 8 bases and J lost 7, with 7 bases in between. CDR3 coding DNA: TGTGCCATCGGCCAGAATACGCAGTATTTT. Translation: CAIGQNTQYF.

The chain links TRBV29-1 to TRBJ1-5; D might be TRBD1 (6 bases). V was shortened by 3 bases and J by 4 bases, with 13 bases between the two germline ends. This CDR3 is 14 amino acids long. Germline V gene data show CDR1 as SQVTM and CDR2 as ANQGSEA. CDR3 region: CSVEVQGSNQPQHF. The CDR3 coding sequence is TGCAGCGTTGAGGTTCAGGGGTCTAATCAGCCCCAGCATTTT.

The genes are TRBV6-2 or TRBV6-3 and TRBJ2-3, with 7 bases fitting TRBD1. This CDR3 spans 16 amino acids. J was trimmed by 2 bases and V by 0 bases; bases with no gene match: 5. Germline V lookup: CDR1 MNHEY, CDR2 SVGEGT. CDR3 nucleotides: TGTGCCAGCAGTTACTCAGGGACAGTCGTCACAGATACGCAGTATTTT. It codes for CASSYSGTVVTDTQYF.

The chain has TRBV7-3 and TRBJ2-2; D unclear. This CDR3 region has 13 residues. V was pared by 2 bases and J by 8 bases, with 9 bases between. CDR1 is SGHTA, CDR2 FQGTGA, per germline. The CDR3 DNA reads as TGTGCCAGCAGCTTAGGGCCTACGGGGGAGCTGTTTTTT. This translates into CASSLGPTGELFF.

The chain uses TRBV7-9 and TRBJ1-1; no clear D. The ends were cut back, 2 bases at V and 8 bases at J, with 15 bases in the middle. This CDR3 is 14 amino acids long. Germline V gene data show CDR1 as SEHNR and CDR2 as FQNEAQ (reference sequence). DNA for the CDR3: TGTGCCAGCAGCTTATCGCAGGAAAAGAACGAAGCTTTCTTT. Translated: CASSLSQEKNEAFF.

CDR3: CAWGSLSYEQYF. CDR3 sequence (DNA): TGTGCCTGGGGATCTCTCTCCTACGAGCAGTACTTC. J is TRBJ2-7 and V is TRBV30; the D is unclear. Trimming took off 5 bases at V and 0 bases at J, with 8 bases between the two ends. From germline, CDR1 is GTSNPN and CDR2 SVGIG (reference sequence). CDR3 length: 12 amino acids.

This chain links TRBV29-1 with TRBJ2-5; D is unclear. Trimming stripped 8 bases from V and 5 bases from J, with 15 bases between. This CDR3 is 12 amino acids long. The germline CDR1 and CDR2 sequences are SQVTM and ANQGSEA. The CDR3 DNA reads as TGCAGCTCCTGCGAGGCCGGTGAGACCCAGTACTTC. It is translated as CSSCEAGETQYF. The full variable domain, rest sourced from reference TRBV29-1 and TRBJ2-5, is SAVISQKPSRDICQRGTSLTIQCQVDSQVTMMFWYRQQPGQSLTLIATANQGSEATYESGFVIDKFPISRPNLTFSTLTVSNMSPEDSSIYLCSSCEAGETQYFGPGTRLLVL.

The chain recombines TRBV30 with TRBJ2-3; unclear D gene. Germline V gene data show CDR1 as GTSNPN and CDR2 as SVGIG (reference sequence). The CDR3 is 11 amino acids. The V gene lost 2 bases and the J gene lost 5 bases, with 5 bases spanning the gap. CDR3 in amino acids: CAWSSRDTQYF. The CDR3 region has the DNA TGTGCCTGGAGTAGTAGAGATACGCAGTATTTT.

The chain uses TRBV7-3 and TRBJ2-2; D possibly corresponds to TRBD2 (5 bases). The germline CDR1 and CDR2 sequences are SGHTA and FQGTGA. The ends were cut back, 5 bases at V and 3 bases at J, with 13 bases in the middle. The CDR3 length is 15 residues. The CDR3 loop is CASSQGGSYTGELFF. CDR3 bases: TGTGCCAGCAGCCAAGGTGGGAGCTACACCGGGGAGCTGTTTTTT.

The chain links TRBV28 to TRBJ1-1; D uncertain. With 2 bases removed from V and 0 bases from J, the gap between germline ends came to 4 bases. The germline V gene encodes CDR1 MDHEN and CDR2 SYDVKM. CDR3 length equals 13 residues. The CDR3 bases are TGTGCCAGCAGTTTAGGCTTGAACACTGAAGCTTTCTTT. It is translated as CASSLGLNTEAFF.

The V and J genes are TRBV28 and TRBJ1-2; D is uncertain. Trimming removed 6 bases from V and 0 bases from J, with 8 bases in between. CDR1 is MDHEN, CDR2 SYDVKM, per germline. This CDR3 region has 13 residues. The CDR3 region is CASRSEPNYGYTF. The CDR3 region has the DNA TGTGCCAGCAGGAGTGAGCCTAACTATGGCTACACCTTC.

The chain links TRBV19 to TRBJ2-3, with D possibly being TRBD2 (5 bases). The CDR3 has 17 residues. V was pared by 7 bases and J by 3 bases, with 23 bases between. Germline CDR1 and CDR2: LNHDA and SQIVND (reference sequence). CDR3 region: CASNSRRGVDRTDTQYF. The CDR3, as DNA: TGTGCCAGTAACTCGCGACGGGGAGTAGACCGGACAGATACGCAGTATTTT.

The chain uses TRBV6-6 and TRBJ1-1, with 8 bases matching TRBD1. The junction had 9 bases not matched to a gene; V was cut back by 2 bases and J by 7 bases. Germline lookup yields CDR1 MNHNY and CDR2 SVGAGI (reference sequence). The CDR3 is 15 amino acids. This CDR3 reads CASSYPAGQGYEAFF. The CDR3 DNA reads TGTGCCAGCAGTTACCCAGCCGGACAGGGTTATGAAGCTTTCTTT.

The V call is TRBV7-9, the J call TRBJ2-2; 10 bases line up with TRBD1. Germline CDR1 is SEHNR and CDR2 is FQNEAQ (reference sequence). V was pared by 4 bases and J by 5 bases, with 4 bases of the junction left unmatched. This CDR3 is 15 amino acids long. CDR3 region: CASSSTGGYTGELFF. The CDR3 bases are TGTGCCAGCAGCTCGACAGGGGGCTATACCGGGGAGCTGTTTTTT.

The chain has TRBV5-1 and TRBJ2-1; 9 bases fit TRBD1. The CDR3 extends over 14 amino acids. Germline V CDR1 and CDR2: SGHRS, YFSETQ. V shed 6 bases and J 8 bases; nucleotides not matched to a gene: 9. CDR3 in DNA: TGCGCCAGCAACATTGGGACAGGGTTGGATGAGCAGTTCTTC. It translates to CASNIGTGLDEQFF.